Here is one T cell receptor beta chain with its context. The CDR3 loop spans 15 amino acids. CDR1 is LNHDA and CDR2 is SQIVND in the germline V gene (reference sequence). V lost 4 bases, J lost 5 bases, and 5 bases stayed unmatched. TCRdb's table, derived via immunoSEQ multiplex PCR, lists solely in-frame clones and lacks some. Of tens of thousands of clones in the sample, approximately 86% were seen once. These data come from a study of blood T cell repertoires in COVID-19. Sequencing was performed on peripheral blood. The chain is built from TRBV19 and TRBJ1-4, with 9 bases fitting TRBD1. This TCR was sampled from a male donor with acute or convalescent COVID-19. CDR3 in amino acids: CASSTAGQGNEKLFF. As DNA, the CDR3 is TGTGCCAGTAGTACCGCGGGACAGGGCAATGAAAAACTGTTTTTT.